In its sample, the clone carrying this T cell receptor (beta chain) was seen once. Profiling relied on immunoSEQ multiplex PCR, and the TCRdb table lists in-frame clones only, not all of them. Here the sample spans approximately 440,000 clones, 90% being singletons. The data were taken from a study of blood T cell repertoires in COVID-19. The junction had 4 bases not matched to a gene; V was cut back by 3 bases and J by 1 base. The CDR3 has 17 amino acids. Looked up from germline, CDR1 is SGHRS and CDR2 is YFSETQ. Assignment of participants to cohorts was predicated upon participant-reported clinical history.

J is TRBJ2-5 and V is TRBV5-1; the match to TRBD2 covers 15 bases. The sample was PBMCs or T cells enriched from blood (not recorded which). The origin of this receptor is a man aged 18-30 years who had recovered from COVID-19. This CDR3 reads CASSSGLAGGLQETQYF. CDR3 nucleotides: TGCGCCAGCAGCTCCGGACTAGCGGGAGGGCTCCAAGAGACCCAGTACTTC.